The T cell receptor beta chain described here comes from a study of T cells expressing NK-cell markers. Study details: Researchers got TCR beta repertoires out of sorted CD3+CD56+NKG2C+, CD3+CD56+NKG2C- and CD3+CD56-NKG2C+ T cells. The sequencing cohort of eight donors included seven HCMV-seropositive individuals and one seronegative individual. Regarding the study as a whole: Questions lingered over whether expanded NKG2C+ T cell clones were HCMV-specific. The dominant NKG2C+ clonotypes represented about 1.0-7.5% of CD8+ T cells in about six donors.

From its re-call of the 5' RACE reads, TCRdb lists each CDR3 protein once, without DNA. This repertoire comprises about 460,000 distinct CDR3 sequences; its ten largest clones make up roughly 1.4%. Turning to this clonotype: As yet, its antigen is unknown.

The source material was blood T cells: a sorted CD56 or NKG2C T cell subset, CD4+ or CD8+ T cells, or bulk PBMC T cells (not recorded which). This sequence was found in a woman aged 45 to 65 in good health.

This CDR3 is CASSLLPPGGGDTQYF. V is TRBV7-9 and J is TRBJ2-3; the D call of TRBD1 rests on TCRdb alone, since no DNA is present to check it. The germline gives CDR1 SEHNR, CDR2 FQNEAQ (reference sequence). The length of the CDR3 is 16 residues.